What follows describes a single T cell receptor (beta chain). Clones were read by immunoSEQ multiplex PCR, and TCRdb kept only the in-frame ones, dropping some. The sample records about 200,000 clones, over 80% being singletons. This sample was included in a study of blood T cell repertoires in COVID-19. Germline values: CDR1 SGHRS, CDR2 YFSETQ. The CDR3 extends over 17 amino acids. V lost 5 bases to trimming and J lost 0 bases; unmatched junction nucleotides: 6. The chain recombines TRBV5-1 with TRBJ1-3; 12 bases map to TRBD1. This clonotype originated in a middle-aged man with acute or convalescent COVID-19. Material for sequencing was peripheral blood. CDR3 residues: CASRPGTGGSSGNTIYF. CDR3 coding DNA: TGCGCCAGCAGGCCCGGGACAGGGGGCAGCTCTGGAAACACCATATATTTT.